These T cell receptor beta chains were read from a single sample in a study of T cell responses to AZD1222 COVID-19 vaccine. Assay used: immunoSEQ multiplex PCR; TCRdb lists only in-frame clones, some missing. The sample has roughly 150,000 clones; more than 85% are singletons. The sample consisted of peripheral blood, taken 28 days after the second AZD1222 dose. The receptors derive from an adult who received the AZD1222 COVID-19 vaccine. CDR3s include the opening cysteine and the closing phenylalanine or tryptophan. Fields, in order: V gene, clone size, J gene, D gene, CDR3 protein, CDR3 DNA. D genes are given only for firm matches. Clone size appears in some rows only: once, few, many, or a class for an expanded clone.

TRBV7-9	.	TRBJ1-1	.	CASSLGYRDNTEAFF	TGTGCCAGCAGCTTAGGGTACAGGGACAACACTGAAGCTTTCTTT
TRBV10-3	.	TRBJ2-5	TRBD2	CAISDPSGRRQETQYF	TGTGCCATCAGTGACCCCAGCGGGAGGAGGCAAGAGACCCAGTACTTC
TRBV6-5	once	TRBJ1-6	.	CASSWARNNSPLHF	TGTGCCAGCAGTTGGGCTCGCAATAATTCACCCCTCCACTTT
TRBV14	once	TRBJ2-7	.	CASSQSRGEADALGYEQYF	TGTGCCAGCAGCCAAAGCCGAGGCGAGGCGGACGCTCTGGGCTACGAGCAGTACTTC
TRBV28	.	TRBJ1-5	.	CASSLGGVSWQPQHF	TGTGCCAGCAGTTTGGGTGGGGTTTCGTGGCAGCCCCAGCATTTT
TRBV5-1	.	TRBJ1-5	.	CASSLVPTTADSEEQPQHF	TGCGCCAGCAGCTTGGTCCCTACGACTGCGGACAGTGAGGAGCAGCCCCAGCATTTT
TRBV5-6	.	TRBJ1-4	.	CASSLDKSGHRATNEKLFF	TGTGCCAGCAGCTTGGACAAATCGGGACACCGTGCAACTAATGAAAAACTGTTTTTT
TRBV27	.	TRBJ1-1	TRBD1	CASSLNRGTEAFF	TGTGCCAGCAGTTTAAACAGGGGCACTGAAGCTTTCTTT
TRBV19	.	TRBJ2-1	TRBD2	CACRLAGALEQFF	TGTGCCTGCAGACTAGCGGGAGCGCTTGAGCAGTTCTTC
TRBV19	.	TRBJ1-5	.	CASTRYTSNQPQHF	TGTGCCAGTACTCGGTATACTAGCAATCAGCCCCAGCATTTT
TRBV9	.	TRBJ2-1	.	CASSVGFGVGEQFF	TGTGCCAGCAGCGTGGGTTTTGGGGTTGGAGAGCAGTTCTTC
TRBV7-8	.	TRBJ2-3	TRBD1	CASSLAGTGVDSDTQYF	TGTGCCAGCAGCTTAGCCGGGACAGGGGTTGACTCAGATACGCAGTATTTT
TRBV6-2/TRBV6-3	.	TRBJ2-5	.	CASSYPTYQETQYF	TGTGCCAGCAGTTACCCCACGTACCAAGAGACCCAGTACTTC
TRBV30	.	TRBJ1-4	TRBD1	CAWSRNRGMNEKLFF	TGTGCCTGGAGTAGAAACAGGGGCATGAATGAAAAACTGTTTTTT
TRBV19	.	TRBJ1-3	.	CASSARGGGFGNTIYF	TGTGCCAGTAGTGCCCGGGGCGGGGGCTTTGGAAACACCATATATTTT
TRBV10-3	.	TRBJ1-1	.	CAISQTDNTEAFF	TGTGCCATCAGCCAAACAGATAACACTGAAGCTTTCTTT
TRBV5-6	.	TRBJ2-7	.	CASSIGEVSYEQYF	TGTGCCAGCAGCATTGGTGAAGTATCCTACGAGCAGTACTTC
TRBV13	once	TRBJ1-5	.	CASSPGTGPQHF	TGTGCCAGCAGCCCGGGAACGGGGCCCCAGCATTTT
TRBV20-1	.	TRBJ1-4	.	CSASSALVLYDEKLFF	TGCAGTGCTAGTTCTGCCTTAGTTCTCTACGACGAAAAACTGTTTTTT
TRBV11-2	.	TRBJ1-4	.	CASSLTGKGVANEKLFF	TGTGCCAGCAGCTTAACAGGGAAGGGGGTGGCTAATGAAAAACTGTTTTTT
TRBV20-1	.	TRBJ2-1	TRBD2	CSASREEYNEQFF	TGCAGTGCTAGTCGGGAGGAGTACAATGAGCAGTTCTTC
TRBV19	.	TRBJ2-1	TRBD2	CASSTSGLASNEQFF	TGTGCCAGTAGTACCAGTGGACTAGCGAGCAATGAGCAGTTCTTC
TRBV11-3	.	TRBJ2-5	.	CASSSRESGTQYF	TGTGCCAGCAGCAGCCGGGAGTCAGGAACCCAGTACTTC
TRBV2	.	TRBJ2-7	.	CASSEAAEPYEQYF	TGTGCCAGCAGTGAAGCAGCGGAGCCCTACGAGCAGTACTTC
TRBV6-6	.	TRBJ1-2	.	CASSYLRGPGGYTF	TGTGCCAGCAGTTACTTGCGGGGGCCAGGGGGCTACACCTTC
TRBV19	few	TRBJ2-3	TRBD2	CASSIGRAGGALYRDTQYF	TGTGCCAGTAGTATTGGCAGGGCCGGGGGGGCACTTTATCGAGATACGCAGTATTTT
TRBV6-5	.	TRBJ2-1	TRBD2	CASQTSGRRDEQFF	TGTGCCAGTCAAACTAGCGGGAGACGAGATGAGCAGTTCTTC
TRBV7-2	few	TRBJ1-6	.	CASSLSPNSPLHF	TGTGCCAGCAGCTTATCACCGAATTCACCCCTCCACTTT
TRBV19	.	TRBJ1-1	TRBD1	CASSRNRGQGTGAFF	TGTGCCAGTAGCCGAAATCGGGGACAGGGCACGGGAGCTTTCTTT
TRBV19	once	TRBJ1-5	.	CASSIDRYMFNQPQHF	TGTGCCAGTAGTATAGATCGGTACATGTTCAATCAGCCCCAGCATTTT
TRBV2	.	TRBJ2-1	.	CASSEGGKQFF	TGTGCCAGCAGTGAAGGGGGCAAGCAGTTCTTC
TRBV5-8	.	TRBJ1-5	.	CASSSGGQFDASRGNQPQHF	TGTGCCAGCAGCTCCGGCGGACAGTTTGATGCTTCGAGGGGCAATCAGCCCCAGCATTTT
TRBV2	.	TRBJ2-7	.	CASSDEQGLAYEQYF	TGTGCCAGCAGTGATGAGCAGGGCCTCGCCTACGAGCAGTACTTC
TRBV4-1	once	TRBJ1-5	.	CASSQVSGASNQPQHF	TGCGCCAGCAGCCAAGTTTCGGGGGCCAGCAATCAGCCCCAGCATTTT
TRBV7-3	.	TRBJ2-1	.	CASSLTGDSYNEQFF	TGTGCCAGCAGCTTGACGGGCGACTCCTACAATGAGCAGTTCTTC
TRBV27	.	TRBJ2-4	.	CASSPLRAGRSGKNIQYF	TGTGCCAGCAGTCCTCTGCGGGCGGGACGTTCAGGCAAAAACATTCAGTACTTC
TRBV9	.	TRBJ1-5	.	CASSERGDSNQPQHF	TGTGCCAGCAGCGAGAGGGGGGACAGCAATCAGCCCCAGCATTTT
TRBV4-2	.	TRBJ1-6	.	CASSQDPGTNSPLHF	TGTGCCAGCAGCCAAGATCCCGGGACGAATTCACCCCTCCACTTT
TRBV24-1	.	TRBJ1-5	TRBD1	CATYERGPRLGSINGNQPQHF	TGTGCCACCTACGAGAGGGGGCCCCGCTTAGGATCAATTAATGGCAATCAGCCCCAGCATTTT
TRBV3-1/TRBV3-2	.	TRBJ2-1	TRBD1	CASSQADRGNEQFF	TGTGCCAGCAGCCAAGCTGACAGGGGTAATGAGCAGTTCTTC
TRBV9	.	TRBJ1-1	.	CASSVGEGGPNTEAFF	TGTGCCAGCAGCGTAGGGGAAGGGGGACCGAACACTGAAGCTTTCTTT
TRBV5-5	.	TRBJ1-2	TRBD1	CASSLVPGRGQGYTF	TGTGCCAGCAGCTTGGTCCCCGGCAGGGGGCAAGGCTACACCTTC
TRBV2	.	TRBJ2-1	TRBD2	CASRTLAGRGNEQFF	TGTGCCAGCAGGACACTAGCGGGGAGGGGAAATGAGCAGTTCTTC
TRBV6-5	.	TRBJ1-2	.	CASTTGSLGYTF	TGTGCCAGCACTACAGGTTCCCTAGGCTACACCTTC
TRBV7-8	.	TRBJ2-1	.	CASSLDAPYNEQFF	TGTGCCAGCAGCTTGGACGCCCCCTACAATGAGCAGTTCTTC
TRBV5-1	.	TRBJ2-2	.	CASSLQGTGELFF	TGCGCCAGCAGCTTGCAGGGCACCGGGGAGCTGTTTTTT
TRBV29-1	.	TRBJ2-1	.	CSVEAPGHEQFF	TGCAGCGTTGAGGCCCCGGGTCATGAGCAGTTCTTC
TRBV30	once	TRBJ1-2	.	CAWSYRYYGYTF	TGTGCCTGGAGTTACCGGTACTATGGCTACACCTTC